This T cell receptor beta chain was captured in a study of CD8 T cells in ankylosing spondylitis. This clonotype appeared a few times. One entry per CDR3 protein results from TCRdb running MiXCR on the 5' RACE reads. The table lists 200,000 to 250,000 distinct CDR3 sequences, about 11% of them singletons. This CDR3 has 16 residues. J was trimmed by 5 bases and V by 4 bases; bases with no gene match: 12. Germline CDR1 is SGHDT and CDR2 is YYEEEE. The source material was blood, either unsorted or a sorted T cell fraction (not recorded which). The chain combines TRBV5-6 with TRBJ2-5; TRBD2 aligns across 9 bases. The receptor was derived from a male donor with ankylosing spondylitis or in good health (not recorded which). The CDR3 is CASSADFGGGAETQYF. CDR3 sequence (DNA): TGTGCCAGCAGCGCAGATTTTGGCGGGGGGGCGGAGACCCAGTACTTC.